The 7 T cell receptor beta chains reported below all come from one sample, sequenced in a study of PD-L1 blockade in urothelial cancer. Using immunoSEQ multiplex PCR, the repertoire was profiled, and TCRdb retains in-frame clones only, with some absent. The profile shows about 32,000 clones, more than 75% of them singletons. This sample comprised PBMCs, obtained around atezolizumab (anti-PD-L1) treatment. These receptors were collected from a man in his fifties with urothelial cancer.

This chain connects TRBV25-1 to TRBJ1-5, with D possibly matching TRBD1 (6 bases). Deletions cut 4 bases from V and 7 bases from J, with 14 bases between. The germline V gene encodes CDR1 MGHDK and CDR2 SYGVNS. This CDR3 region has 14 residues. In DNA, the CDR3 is TGTGCCAGCAGTGTTACAGGGCTTGGCCAGCCCCAGCATTTT. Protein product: CASSVTGLGQPQHF.

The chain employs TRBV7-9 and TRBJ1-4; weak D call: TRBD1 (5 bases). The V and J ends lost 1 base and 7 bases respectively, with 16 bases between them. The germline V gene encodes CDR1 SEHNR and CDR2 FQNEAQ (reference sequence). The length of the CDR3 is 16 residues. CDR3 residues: CASSLGDALGGEKLFF. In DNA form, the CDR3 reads TGTGCCAGCAGCTTAGGGGACGCCCTGGGGGGTGAAAAACTGTTTTTT.

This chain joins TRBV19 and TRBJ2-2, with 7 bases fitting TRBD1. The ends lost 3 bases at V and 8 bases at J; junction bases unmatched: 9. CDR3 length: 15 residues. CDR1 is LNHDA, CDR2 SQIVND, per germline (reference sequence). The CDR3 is CASSIVRGSVGELFF. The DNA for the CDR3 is TGTGCCAGTAGTATCGTCAGGGGGAGTGTAGGGGAGCTGTTTTTT.

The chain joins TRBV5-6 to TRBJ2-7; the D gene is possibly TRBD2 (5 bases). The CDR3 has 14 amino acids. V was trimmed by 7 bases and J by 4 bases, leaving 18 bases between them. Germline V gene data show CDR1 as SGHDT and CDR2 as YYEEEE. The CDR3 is CASRLVGRTYEQYF. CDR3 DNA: TGTGCCAGCCGCCTTGTGGGTCGGACTTACGAGCAGTACTTC.

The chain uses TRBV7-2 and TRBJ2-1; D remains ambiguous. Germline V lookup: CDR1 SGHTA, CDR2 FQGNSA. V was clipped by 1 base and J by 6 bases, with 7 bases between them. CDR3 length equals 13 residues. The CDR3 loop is CASSLGPGNEQFF. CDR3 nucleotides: TGTGCCAGCAGCTTAGGTCCCGGCAATGAGCAGTTCTTC.

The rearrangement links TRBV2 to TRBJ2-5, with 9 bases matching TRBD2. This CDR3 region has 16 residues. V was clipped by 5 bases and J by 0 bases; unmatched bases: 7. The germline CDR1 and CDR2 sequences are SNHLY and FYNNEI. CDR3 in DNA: TGTGCCAGCAGTTTCCAGAGGACTAGCGACCAAGAGACCCAGTACTTC. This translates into CASSFQRTSDQETQYF. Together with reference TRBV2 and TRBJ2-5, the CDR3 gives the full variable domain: EPEVTQTPSHQVTQMGQEVILRCVPISNHLYFYWYRQILGQKVEFLVSFYNNEISEKSEIFDDQFSVERPDGSNFTLKIRSTKLEDSAMYFCASSFQRTSDQETQYFGPGTRLLVL.

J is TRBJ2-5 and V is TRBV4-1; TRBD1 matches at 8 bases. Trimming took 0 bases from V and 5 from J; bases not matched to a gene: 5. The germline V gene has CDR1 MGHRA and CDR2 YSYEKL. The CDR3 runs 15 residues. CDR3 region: CASSQEGRGLETQYF. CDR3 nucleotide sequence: TGCGCCAGCAGCCAAGAGGGCAGGGGGCTGGAGACCCAGTACTTC.